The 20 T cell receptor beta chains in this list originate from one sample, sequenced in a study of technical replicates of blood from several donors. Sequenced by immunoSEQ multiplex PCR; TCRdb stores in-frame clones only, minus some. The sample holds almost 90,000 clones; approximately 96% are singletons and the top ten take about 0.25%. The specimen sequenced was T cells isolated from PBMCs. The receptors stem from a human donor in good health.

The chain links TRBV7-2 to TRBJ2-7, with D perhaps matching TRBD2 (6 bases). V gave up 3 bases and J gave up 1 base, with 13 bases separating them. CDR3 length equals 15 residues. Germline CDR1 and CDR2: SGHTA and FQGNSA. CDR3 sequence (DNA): TGTGCCAGCAGCTTCGGAGGGCTACCTTCCTACGAGCAGTACTTC. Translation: CASSFGGLPSYEQYF. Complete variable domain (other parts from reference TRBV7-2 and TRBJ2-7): GAGVSQSPSNKVTEKGKDVELRCDPISGHTALYWYRQSLGQGLEFLIYFQGNSAPDKSGLPSDRFSAERTGGSVSTLTIQRTQQEDSAVYLCASSFGGLPSYEQYFGPGTRLTVT.

CDR3 nucleotide sequence: TGCGCCAGCAGCTTGGGGACAGGGGGCAGGGAGACCCAGTACTTC. It specifies CASSLGTGGRETQYF. The chain employs TRBV5-1 and TRBJ2-5, with TRBD1 matching 11 bases. Germline V gives CDR1 SGHRS, CDR2 YFSETQ. V gave up 0 bases and J gave up 5 bases; unmatched junction bases: 3. CDR3 size: 15 residues. Using reference TRBV5-1 and TRBJ2-5 for the parts outside the CDR3, the full variable domain is KAGVTQTPRYLIKTRGQQVTLSCSPISGHRSVSWYQQTPGQGLQFLFEYFSETQRNKGNFPGRFSGRQFSNSRSEMNVSTLELGDSALYLCASSLGTGGRETQYFGPGTRLLVL.

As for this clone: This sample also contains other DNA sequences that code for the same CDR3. The CDR3 coding sequence is TGTGCTAGTGGTCAGGGGAACACTGAAGCTTTCTTT. Translating gives CASGQGNTEAFF. The chain recombines TRBV12-5 with TRBJ1-1; tentative D call: TRBD1 (5 bases). Germline V lookup: CDR1 LGHNT, CDR2 FRNRAP. The CDR3 has 12 residues. The V and J ends lost 5 bases and 1 base respectively, with 5 bases between them.

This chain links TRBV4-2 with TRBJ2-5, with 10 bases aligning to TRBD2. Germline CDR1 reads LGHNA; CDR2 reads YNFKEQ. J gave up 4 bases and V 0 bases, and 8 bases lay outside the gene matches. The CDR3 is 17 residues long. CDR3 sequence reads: CASSQEGWERGGETQYF. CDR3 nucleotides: TGTGCCAGCAGCCAAGAAGGGTGGGAGCGGGGGGGAGAGACCCAGTACTTC.

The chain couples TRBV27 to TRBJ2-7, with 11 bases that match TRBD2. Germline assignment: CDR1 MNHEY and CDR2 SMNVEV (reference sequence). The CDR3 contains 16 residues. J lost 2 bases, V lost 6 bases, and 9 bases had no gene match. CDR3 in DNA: TGTGCCAGCAGAATCCGGGGACTAGCGGCGGCCTACGAGCAGTACTTC. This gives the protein CASRIRGLAAAYEQYF.

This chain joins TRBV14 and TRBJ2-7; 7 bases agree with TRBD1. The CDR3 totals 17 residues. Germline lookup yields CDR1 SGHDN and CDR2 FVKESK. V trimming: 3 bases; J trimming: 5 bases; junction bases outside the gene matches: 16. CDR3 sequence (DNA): TGTGCCAGCAGCCAGACACGCACAGACAGGGTGGAGGACGAGCAGTACTTC. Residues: CASSQTRTDRVEDEQYF. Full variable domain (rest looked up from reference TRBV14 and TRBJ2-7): EAGVTQFPSHSVIEKGQTVTLRCDPISGHDNLYWYRRVMGKEIKFLLHFVKESKQDESGMPNNRFLAERTGGTYSTLKVQPAELEDSGVYFCASSQTRTDRVEDEQYFGPGTRLTVT.

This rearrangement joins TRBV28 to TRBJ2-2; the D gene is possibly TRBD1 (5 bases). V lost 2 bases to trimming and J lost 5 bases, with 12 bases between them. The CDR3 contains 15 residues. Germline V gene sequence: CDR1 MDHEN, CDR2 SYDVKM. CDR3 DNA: TGTGCCAGCAGTTTACGTCAGGGAATAACCGGGGAGCTGTTTTTT. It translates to CASSLRQGITGELFF.

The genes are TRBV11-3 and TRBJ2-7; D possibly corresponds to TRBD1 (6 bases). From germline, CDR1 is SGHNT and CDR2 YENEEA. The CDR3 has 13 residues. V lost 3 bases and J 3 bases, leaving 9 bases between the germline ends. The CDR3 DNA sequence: TGTGCCAGCAGCTTGGACAGTTACTACGAGCAGTACTTC. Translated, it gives CASSLDSYYEQYF.

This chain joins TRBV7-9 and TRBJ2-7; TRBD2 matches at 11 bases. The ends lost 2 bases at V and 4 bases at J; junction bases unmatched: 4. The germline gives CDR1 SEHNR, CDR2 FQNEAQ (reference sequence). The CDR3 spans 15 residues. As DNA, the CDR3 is TGTGCCAGCAGCTTACTTAGCGGGAGGGAGTACGAGCAGTACTTC. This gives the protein CASSLLSGREYEQYF.

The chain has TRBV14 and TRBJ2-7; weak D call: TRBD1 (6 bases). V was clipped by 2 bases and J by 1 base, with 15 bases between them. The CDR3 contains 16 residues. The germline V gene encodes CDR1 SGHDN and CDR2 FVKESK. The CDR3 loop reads CASSQIWGHQSYEQYF. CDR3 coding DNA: TGTGCCAGCAGCCAAATCTGGGGACACCAGTCCTACGAGCAGTACTTC.

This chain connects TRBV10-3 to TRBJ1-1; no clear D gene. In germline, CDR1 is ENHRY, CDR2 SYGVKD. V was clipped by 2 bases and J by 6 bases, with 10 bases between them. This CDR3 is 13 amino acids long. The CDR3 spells CAISEDSRAEAFF. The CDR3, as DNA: TGTGCCATCAGTGAGGATTCACGGGCTGAAGCTTTCTTT.

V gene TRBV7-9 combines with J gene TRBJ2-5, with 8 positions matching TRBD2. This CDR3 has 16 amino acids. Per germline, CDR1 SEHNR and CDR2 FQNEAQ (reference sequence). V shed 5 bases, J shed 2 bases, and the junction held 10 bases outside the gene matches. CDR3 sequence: CASSPGVAGLQETQYF. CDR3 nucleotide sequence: TGTGCCAGCAGCCCGGGGGTAGCGGGGCTACAAGAGACCCAGTACTTC.

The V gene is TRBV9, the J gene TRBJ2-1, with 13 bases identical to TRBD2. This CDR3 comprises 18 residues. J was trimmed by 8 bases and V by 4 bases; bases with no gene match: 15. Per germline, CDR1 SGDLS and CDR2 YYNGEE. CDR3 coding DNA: TGTGCCAGCAGCTCAAGACGGACTAGCGGGGGTTCCCACGATGAGCAGTTCTTC. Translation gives CASSSRRTSGGSHDEQFF.

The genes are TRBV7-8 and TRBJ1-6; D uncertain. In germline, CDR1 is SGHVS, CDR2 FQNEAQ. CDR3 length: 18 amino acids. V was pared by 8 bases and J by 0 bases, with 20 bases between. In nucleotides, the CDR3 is TGTGCCAGCCGGACGGGTCGAGTGGGGAGCTCCTATAATTCACCCCTCCACTTT. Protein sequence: CASRTGRVGSSYNSPLHF.

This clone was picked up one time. The CDR3 DNA is TGTGCCAGTAGTATTGTCCCCAGAAGCTACACCTTC. This codes for CASSIVPRSYTF. The chain links TRBV19 to TRBJ1-2; no reliable D call. CDR1 LNHDA and CDR2 SQIVND come from the germline V gene (reference sequence). The CDR3 is made up of 12 amino acids. V was cut by 3 bases and J by 9 bases, with 11 bases left in between.

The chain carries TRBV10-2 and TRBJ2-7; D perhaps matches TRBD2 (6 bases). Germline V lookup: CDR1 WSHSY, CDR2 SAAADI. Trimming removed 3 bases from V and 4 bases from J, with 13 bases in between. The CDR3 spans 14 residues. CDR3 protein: CASSDGGNKYEQYF. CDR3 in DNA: TGCGCCAGCAGTGACGGGGGAAACAAGTACGAGCAGTACTTC.

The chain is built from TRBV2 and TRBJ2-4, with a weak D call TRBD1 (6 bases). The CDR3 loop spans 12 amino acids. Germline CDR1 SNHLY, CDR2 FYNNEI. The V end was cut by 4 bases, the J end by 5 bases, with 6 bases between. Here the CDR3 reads CASSGTENIQYF. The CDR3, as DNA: TGTGCCAGCAGTGGGACAGAAAACATTCAGTACTTC. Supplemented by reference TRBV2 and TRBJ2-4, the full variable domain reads EPEVTQTPSHQVTQMGQEVILRCVPISNHLYFYWYRQILGQKVEFLVSFYNNEISEKSEIFDDQFSVERPDGSNFTLKIRSTKLEDSAMYFCASSGTENIQYFGAGTRLSVL.

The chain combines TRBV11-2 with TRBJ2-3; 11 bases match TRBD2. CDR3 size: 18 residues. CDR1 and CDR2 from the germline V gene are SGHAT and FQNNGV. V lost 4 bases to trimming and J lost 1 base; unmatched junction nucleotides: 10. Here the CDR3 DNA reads TGTGCCAGCAGCTCTGGGGCTAGCGGGGGGACCCGCACAGATACGCAGTATTTT. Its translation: CASSSGASGGTRTDTQYF.

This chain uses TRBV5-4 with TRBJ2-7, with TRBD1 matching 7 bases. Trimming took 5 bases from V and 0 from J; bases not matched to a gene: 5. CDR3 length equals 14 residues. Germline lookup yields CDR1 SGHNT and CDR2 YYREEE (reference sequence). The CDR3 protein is CASSKQGLSYEQYF. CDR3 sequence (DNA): TGTGCCAGCAGTAAACAGGGGCTCTCCTACGAGCAGTACTTC.

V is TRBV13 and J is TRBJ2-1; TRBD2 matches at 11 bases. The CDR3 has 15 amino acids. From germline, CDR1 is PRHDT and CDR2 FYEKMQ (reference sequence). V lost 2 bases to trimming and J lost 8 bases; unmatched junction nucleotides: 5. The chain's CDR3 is CASSLLAGGWYEQFF. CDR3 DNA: TGTGCCAGCAGCTTACTAGCGGGGGGCTGGTATGAGCAGTTCTTC.